This T cell receptor beta chain appears in the sequencing data of a study of cytotoxic CD8 clonotypes in ibrutinib-treated CLL. The table came from immunoSEQ multiplex PCR; TCRdb's copy has only in-frame clones and leaves some out. The table shows about 270,000 clones, with around 69% occurring only once. Germline loops: CDR1 SGHRS, CDR2 YFSETQ. This CDR3 has 14 amino acids. V shed 4 bases and J shed 2 bases, with 13 bases lying between them. The chain has TRBV5-1 and TRBJ2-7, with D possibly being TRBD1 or TRBD2 (5 bases each). This TCR was sampled from a human donor with chronic lymphocytic leukemia. The sample was PBMCs, taken at disease progression, from a patient treated with ibrutinib. CDR3 sequence: CASSPGTSTYEQYF. The CDR3 DNA follows: TGCGCCAGCAGCCCCGGGACCTCTACCTACGAGCAGTACTTC.